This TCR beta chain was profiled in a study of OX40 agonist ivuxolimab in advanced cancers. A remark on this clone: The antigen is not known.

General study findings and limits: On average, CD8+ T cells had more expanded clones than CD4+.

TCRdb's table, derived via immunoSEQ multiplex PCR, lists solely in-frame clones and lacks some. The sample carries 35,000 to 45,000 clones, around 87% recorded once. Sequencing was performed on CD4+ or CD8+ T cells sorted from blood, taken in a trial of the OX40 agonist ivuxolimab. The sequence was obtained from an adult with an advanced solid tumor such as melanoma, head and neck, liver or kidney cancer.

CDR3 protein: CASRPTGQGATSEQFF. The CDR3 region has the DNA TGTGCCAGCAGACCAACGGGACAGGGGGCAACGAGTGAGCAGTTCTTC. The V and J genes are TRBV9 and TRBJ2-1, with 12 bases aligning to TRBD1. From germline, CDR1 is SGDLS and CDR2 YYNGEE. V dropped 5 bases and J dropped 9; count of bases not matched to a gene: 12. There are 16 residues in the CDR3.